Below are 22 T cell receptor beta chains sequenced from a single sample in a study of patients with pleural tuberculosis. TCRdb re-called the reads through MiXCR, storing one row per CDR3 protein. The sample consists of 40,000 to 55,000 distinct CDR3 sequences, about 7.9% of them appearing once. Receptors originate from a human donor with pleural tuberculosis.

This clonotype was found many times. DNA for the CDR3: TGTGCCAGCAGCTTTCGGAGGGGACAATCCAGGGAGCAGTACTTC. Translated, it gives CASSFRRGQSREQYF. The chain has TRBV13 and TRBJ2-7, with D tentatively TRBD1 or TRBD2 (6 bases each). V was clipped by 3 bases and J by 7 bases, with 19 bases between them. Germline CDR1 reads PRHDT; CDR2 reads FYEKMQ (reference sequence). The CDR3 loop spans 15 amino acids.

The genes are TRBV11-1 and TRBJ2-1; 9 bases line up with TRBD2. The CDR3 covers 16 residues. CDR1 and CDR2 (germline): SGHAT, FQDESV (reference sequence). V shed 7 bases, J shed 1 base, and the junction held 8 bases outside the gene matches. The DNA of the CDR3 is TGTGCCAGCACCACGGGGCTAGCGGGATCCTACAATGAGCAGTTCTTC. It is translated as CASTTGLAGSYNEQFF.

About this clonotype itself: A much more abundant neighbour one base away suggests this may be a read error. The chain joins TRBV12-3 or TRBV12-4 to TRBJ1-1, with TRBD1 identical over 7 bases. The J segment lost 1 base and the V segment lost 4 bases, leaving 12 bases of the junction unmatched. The CDR3 is made up of 17 amino acids. Here the CDR3 DNA reads TGTGCCAGCAGTTGTGACAGGGTGATCTTGGGGAACACTGAAGCTTTCTTT. Translation: CASSCDRVILGNTEAFF.

The table lists this clonotype with a few counts. The chain uses TRBV7-3 and TRBJ2-5, with 11 bases identical to TRBD2. Germline V CDR1 and CDR2: SGHTA, FQGTGA. The CDR3 spans 15 residues. J was trimmed by 4 bases and V by 0 bases; bases with no gene match: 1. The CDR3 sequence is CASSLTGLAVETQYF. Here the CDR3 DNA reads TGTGCCAGCAGCTTAACGGGACTAGCGGTAGAGACCCAGTACTTC.

This clonotype came up many times. The V and J genes are TRBV25-1 and TRBJ1-3; D unresolved. The V and J ends lost 1 base and 4 bases respectively, with 14 bases between them. CDR1 is MGHDK, CDR2 SYGVNS, per germline. The CDR3 contains 16 residues. The CDR3 DNA sequence: TGTGCCAGCAGTGAATCTCGGGGAGTGTTAGGAAACACCATATATTTT. The encoded protein is CASSESRGVLGNTIYF.

This clonotype occurred a few times. The rearrangement joins TRBV12-3 or TRBV12-4 to TRBJ2-5; 8 bases match TRBD1. J gave up 4 bases and V 6 bases, and 7 bases lay outside the gene matches. The CDR3 runs to 14 residues. The CDR3 sequence: CASSPLDRVETQYF. The CDR3 DNA sequence: TGTGCCAGCAGCCCCCTGGACAGGGTAGAGACCCAGTACTTC.

This clonotype has ten or more counts. The chain joins TRBV3-1 to TRBJ1-6; D uncertain. CDR3 length: 14 amino acids. Germline CDR1 is LGHDT and CDR2 is YNNKEL (reference sequence). The V and J ends lost 4 bases and 9 bases respectively, with 13 bases between them. CDR3: CASSPTGDGSPLHF. In DNA, the CDR3 is TGTGCCAGCAGCCCGACGGGAGATGGTTCACCCCTCCACTTT.

Many counts were recorded for this clonotype. The CDR3 spells CASSPLEAGSTDTQYF. The DNA of the CDR3 is TGTGCCAGCAGTCCCCTCGAAGCGGGTAGCACAGATACGCAGTATTTT. J is TRBJ2-3 and V is TRBV12-3 or TRBV12-4, with D perhaps TRBD2 (6 bases). CDR3 length: 16 amino acids. Trimming took off 5 bases at V and 0 bases at J, with 15 bases between the two ends.

Many counts were recorded for this clonotype. This chain connects TRBV6-1 to TRBJ2-7; D uncertain. Germline CDR1 reads MNHNS; CDR2 reads SASEGT. Trimming removed 4 bases at V and 0 bases at J, with 7 bases between. The CDR3 has 13 residues. CDR3 in amino acids: CASSVISSYEQYF. In DNA, the CDR3 is TGTGCCAGCAGTGTGATCTCCTCCTACGAGCAGTACTTC.

In the case of this clonotype: A junction end diverges from the germline sequence, so it may reflect a read error. The chain joins TRBV19 to TRBJ1-1; no clear D. Germline assignment: CDR1 LNHDA and CDR2 SQIVND (reference sequence). The CDR3 covers 12 residues. The CDR3 coding sequence is TGTGCCAGTAATATAATTGGTGATGAAGCTTTCTTT. Amino acid sequence: CASNIIGDEAFF.

This clonotype was counted many times. The chain recombines TRBV6-1 with TRBJ1-5, with a weak D call TRBD1 (6 bases). The CDR3 runs 13 residues. The V end lost 8 bases, the J end lost 5 bases, and 13 bases lay between the germline ends. Germline loops: CDR1 MNHNS, CDR2 SASEGT. Here the CDR3 DNA reads TGTGCCAGCTCTGGGGGCACGGATCAGCCCCAGCATTTT. Amino acids: CASSGGTDQPQHF.

Many counts were recorded for this clonotype. The chain recombines TRBV4-2 with TRBJ1-2; D is unresolved. CDR3 size: 14 residues. The germline V gene encodes CDR1 LGHNA and CDR2 YNFKEQ. The V end lost 4 bases, the J end lost 0 bases, and 9 bases lay between the germline ends. CDR3 loop: CASSPDGTNYGYTF. The CDR3 nucleotides read TGTGCCAGCAGCCCGGACGGGACTAACTATGGCTACACCTTC.

There are many counts of this clonotype. The chain uses TRBV11-2 and TRBJ1-1, with no clear D. V was pared by 5 bases and J by 1 base, with 8 bases between. Per germline, CDR1 SGHAT and CDR2 FQNNGV. This CDR3 spans 13 amino acids. DNA for the CDR3: TGTGCCAGCAGCAGGCAATCGAACACTGAAGCTTTCTTT. Encoded protein: CASSRQSNTEAFF.

This clonotype was seen repeatedly, ten times or more. This chain uses TRBV19 with TRBJ1-1, with 9 nucleotides matching TRBD1. The germline gives CDR1 LNHDA, CDR2 SQIVND (reference sequence). The CDR3 runs 13 residues. After removal of 9 bases from V and 11 bases from J, the junction contained 13 bases not matched to a gene. CDR3 nucleotide sequence: TGTGCCAGCACCGGGACAGGGACGTATCGGGCTTTCTTT. Amino acid sequence: CASTGTGTYRAFF.

At least ten counts were recorded for this clonotype. The chain employs TRBV11-2 and TRBJ1-2; no clear D gene. Trimming left V 5 bases short and J 9 bases short, with 16 bases between. CDR3 length: 13 amino acids. Germline V CDR1 and CDR2: SGHAT, FQNNGV. CDR3 in amino acids: CASSQTPTIRYTF. CDR3 nucleotides: TGTGCCAGCAGCCAAACGCCGACTATTCGCTACACCTTC.

Only a few counts were recorded for this clonotype. This sequence joins TRBV12-3 or TRBV12-4 and TRBJ2-3; D tentatively fits TRBD1 or TRBD2 (6 bases each). The germline V and J ends were trimmed by 2 bases and 3 bases, with 9 bases remaining between them. CDR3 length equals 14 residues. In DNA, the CDR3 is TGTGCCAGCAGTTTAAGGGGGAGGACAGATACGCAGTATTTT. Protein sequence: CASSLRGRTDTQYF.

Turning to this clonotype: Since a much larger clone is just one base distant, this may be a read error. This chain uses TRBV14 with TRBJ1-2, with D unresolved. CDR1 and CDR2 (germline): SGHDN, FVKESK. The CDR3 has 14 residues. Trimming removed 1 base from V and 5 bases from J, with 11 bases in between. The CDR3 is CASSQGTKAYGYTF. The CDR3 DNA reads TGTGCCAGCAGCCAAGGTACAAAGGCTTATGGCTACACCTTC.

In its sample, this clonotype was seen many times. V is TRBV6-1 and J is TRBJ2-3, with a possible D match to TRBD2 (6 bases). The germline CDR1 and CDR2 sequences are MNHNS and SASEGT. V was shortened by 4 bases and J by 7 bases, with 9 bases between the two germline ends. This CDR3 has 12 residues. The CDR3 DNA follows: TGTGCCAGCAGTGCCGGGACTCATACGCAGTATTTT. Its protein product is CASSAGTHTQYF.

CDR3 sequence: CASSDGGEQYV. Written as DNA, the CDR3 is TGTGCCAGCAGTGATGGCGGTGAGCAGTACGTC. The chain carries TRBV2 and TRBJ2-7; D is unclear. The V gene's germline CDR1 is SNHLY and CDR2 FYNNEI. This CDR3 is built from 11 residues. V was pared by 3 bases and J by 7 bases, with 7 bases between.

The chain joins TRBV5-1 to TRBJ2-7; the D gene is possibly TRBD2 (6 bases). Germline V gene lookup returns CDR1 SGHRS and CDR2 YFSETQ. CDR3 length equals 14 residues. Trimming shortened V by 0 bases and J by 3 bases, and 10 bases separated the two germline ends. CDR3 nucleotides: TGCGCCAGCAGCTTGGATGGGGGGTACTACGAGCAGTACTTC. Residues: CASSLDGGYYEQYF.

This clonotype was detected ten times or more. V is TRBV20-1 and J is TRBJ1-1, with D uncertain. Germline CDR1 reads DFQATT; CDR2 reads SNEGSKA (reference sequence). There are 11 residues in the CDR3. Trimming stripped 0 bases from V and 7 bases from J, with 6 bases between. The CDR3 region has the DNA TGCAGTGCTAGAGATGGGATTGAAGCTTTCTTT. Translation gives CSARDGIEAFF.

This clonotype has ten or more counts. This chain links TRBV28 with TRBJ2-7; D is unresolved. This CDR3 has 11 amino acids. Trimming left V 2 bases short and J 5 bases short, with 4 bases between. Germline lookup yields CDR1 MDHEN and CDR2 SYDVKM. In DNA form, the CDR3 reads TGTGCCAGCAGTTTAACCGACGAGCAGTACTTC. This gives the protein CASSLTDEQYF.